The rows below give T cell receptor beta chains drawn from one sample of a study of identical twins. From the 5' RACE reads, TCRdb called clonotypes with MiXCR, one entry per CDR3 protein. The sample contains 200,000 to 250,000 distinct CDR3 sequences, 10% of which appear only once. What was sequenced was memory T cells sorted from blood. All receptors derive from a man aged 50 to 60 in good health. CDR3s include the opening cysteine and the closing phenylalanine or tryptophan.

V,J,CDR3
TRBV5-1,TRBJ1-2,CASSPSTGQANYGYTF
TRBV7-2,TRBJ2-1,CASSLYGAYNEQFF
TRBV4-2,TRBJ2-2,CASSQMQGGELFF
TRBV9,TRBJ2-7,CASSASAGVLDEQYF
TRBV5-1,TRBJ2-7,CASSLGDFYEQYF
TRBV10-3,TRBJ2-7,CAISPLGTLDYEQYF
TRBV19,TRBJ2-1,CASSILRPGGYNEQFF
TRBV28,TRBJ1-1,CASSPSWRTEAFF
TRBV20-1,TRBJ2-7,CSARKRGLAGGLKLISYEQYF
TRBV30,TRBJ1-1,CAWRYRGVRNTEAFF
TRBV5-1,TRBJ2-3,CASSLWGSGGSTDTQYF
TRBV5-5,TRBJ1-4,CASSFKGGFGEKLFF
TRBV29-1,TRBJ2-1,CSVKGGFAKRGNEQFF
TRBV6-1,TRBJ1-1,CASSQSGTEAFF
TRBV20-1,TRBJ1-3,CSARDPTGGNTIYF
TRBV12-3/TRBV12-4,TRBJ1-5,CASSLIGQPQHF
TRBV6-9,TRBJ2-1,CACWGIRVNEQFF
TRBV7-2,TRBJ2-5,CASSLTSGGAFETQYF
TRBV21-1,TRBJ2-2,CATKEIAGPKGVTGELFF
TRBV27,TRBJ1-6,CASSFGNRNSPLHF
TRBV25-1,TRBJ2-2,CASSEAGSAGELFF
TRBV7-8,TRBJ2-6,CASNPHSETLVSGANVLTF
TRBV28,TRBJ2-4,CASSHRGRQNIQYF
TRBV7-2,TRBJ2-1,CASRLASGQGSKGNEQFF
TRBV7-2,TRBJ2-7,CASSLSSFGSGTRGYEQYF
TRBV29-1,TRBJ2-2,CSVIGPNTGELFF
TRBV4-3,TRBJ2-1,CASSQSSGGAYNEQFF
TRBV28,TRBJ2-3,CASREIAGGTLGQYF
TRBV27,TRBJ2-2,CASSLSRFRGEPTGELFF
TRBV4-3,TRBJ2-1,CASSQELGGFTHNEQFF
TRBV3-1,TRBJ1-5,CASSQGPARLNQPQHF
TRBV14,TRBJ2-2,CASSQLRQGVGTGELFF
TRBV28,TRBJ2-7,CASSPLGTALFEQYF
TRBV7-9,TRBJ1-6,CASSLAGDYSPLHF
TRBV20-1,TRBJ2-2,CSARGEGTGDSGELFF
TRBV25-1,TRBJ1-2,CASSLTGNGYTF
TRBV24-1,TRBJ1-1,CATSNGQGNTEAFF
TRBV25-1,TRBJ2-3,CASSETANTQYF
TRBV5-1,TRBJ2-2,CASSRPGASAGELFF
TRBV6-5,TRBJ1-2,CASSYSGTGKHYGYTF
TRBV20-1,TRBJ2-5,CSARDHSLYQETQYF
TRBV6-2/TRBV6-3,TRBJ2-3,CASSWGAGLTDTQYF
TRBV11-2,TRBJ2-5,CASSRTGAHGETQYF
TRBV5-5,TRBJ1-6,CASSLETGFNSPLHF